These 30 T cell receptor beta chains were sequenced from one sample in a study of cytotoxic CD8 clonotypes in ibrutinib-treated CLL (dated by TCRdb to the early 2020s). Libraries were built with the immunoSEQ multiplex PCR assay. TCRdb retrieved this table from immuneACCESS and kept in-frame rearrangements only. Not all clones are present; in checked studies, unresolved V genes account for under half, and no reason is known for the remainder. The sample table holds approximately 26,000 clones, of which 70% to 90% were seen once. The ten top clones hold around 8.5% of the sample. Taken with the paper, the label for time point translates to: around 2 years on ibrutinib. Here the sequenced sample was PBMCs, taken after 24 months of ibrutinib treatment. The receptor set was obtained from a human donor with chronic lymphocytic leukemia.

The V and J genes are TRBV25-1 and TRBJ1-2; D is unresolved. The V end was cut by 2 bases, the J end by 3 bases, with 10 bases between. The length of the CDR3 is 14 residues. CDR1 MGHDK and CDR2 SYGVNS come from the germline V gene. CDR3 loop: CASSEPHPDYGYTF. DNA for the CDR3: TGTGCCAGCAGTGAACCACACCCGGACTATGGCTACACCTTC.

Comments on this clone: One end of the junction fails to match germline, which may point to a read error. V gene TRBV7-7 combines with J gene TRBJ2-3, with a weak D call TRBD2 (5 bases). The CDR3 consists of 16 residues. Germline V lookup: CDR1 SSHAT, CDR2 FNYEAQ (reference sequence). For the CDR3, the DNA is TGTGCTAGCAGCTTAGCGCTAACCACACTGACGGACGCGCAGTATTTT. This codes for CASSLALTTLTDAQYF.

The CDR3 DNA reads as TGTGCCAGCAGCTTAGGGCCCCGGCGGACTGAAGCTTTCTTT. Translating gives CASSLGPRRTEAFF. The chain links TRBV5-8 to TRBJ1-1, with D uncertain. V was cut by 2 bases and J by 5 bases, with 13 bases left in between. This CDR3 spans 14 amino acids. CDR1 SGHTS and CDR2 YDEGEE come from the germline V gene.

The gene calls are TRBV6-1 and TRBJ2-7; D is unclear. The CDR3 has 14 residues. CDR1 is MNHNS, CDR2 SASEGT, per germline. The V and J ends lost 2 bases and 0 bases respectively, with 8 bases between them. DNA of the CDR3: TGTGCCAGCAGTGAACTGGGAAACTCCTACGAGCAGTACTTC. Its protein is CASSELGNSYEQYF.

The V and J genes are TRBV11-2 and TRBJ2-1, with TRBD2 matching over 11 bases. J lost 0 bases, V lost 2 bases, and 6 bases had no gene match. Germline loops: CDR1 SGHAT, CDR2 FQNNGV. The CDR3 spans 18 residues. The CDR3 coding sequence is TGTGCCAGCAGCTTATTTGCTAGCGGGGGGCACTCCTACAATGAGCAGTTCTTC. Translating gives CASSLFASGGHSYNEQFF.

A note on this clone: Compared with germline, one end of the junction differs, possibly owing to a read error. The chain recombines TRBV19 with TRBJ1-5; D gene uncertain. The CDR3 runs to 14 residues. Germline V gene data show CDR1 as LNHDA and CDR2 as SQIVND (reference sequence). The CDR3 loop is CASSRVVLDQPQHF. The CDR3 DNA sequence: TGTGCCAGCAGTAGGGTGGTTCTTGATCAGCCCCAGCATTTT.

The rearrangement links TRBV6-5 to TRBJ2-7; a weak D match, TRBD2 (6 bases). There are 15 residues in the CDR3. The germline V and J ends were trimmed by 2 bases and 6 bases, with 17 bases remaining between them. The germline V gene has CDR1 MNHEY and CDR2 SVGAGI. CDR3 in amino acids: CASSYTGDSLAEQYF. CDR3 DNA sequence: TGTGCCAGCAGTTACACCGGGGACTCCCTCGCCGAGCAGTACTTC.

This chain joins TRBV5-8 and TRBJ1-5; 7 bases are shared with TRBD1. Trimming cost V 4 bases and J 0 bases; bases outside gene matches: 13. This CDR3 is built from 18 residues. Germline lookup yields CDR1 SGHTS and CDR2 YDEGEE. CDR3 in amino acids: CASSPNRGGAISNQPQHF. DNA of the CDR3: TGTGCCAGCAGCCCGAACAGGGGAGGCGCCATTAGCAATCAGCCCCAGCATTTT.

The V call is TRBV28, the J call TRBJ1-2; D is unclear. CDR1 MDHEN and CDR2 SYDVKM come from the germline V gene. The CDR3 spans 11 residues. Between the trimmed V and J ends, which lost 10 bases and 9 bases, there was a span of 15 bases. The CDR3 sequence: CAIGPSGRYTF. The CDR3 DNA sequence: TGTGCCATCGGACCTTCAGGTCGCTACACCTTC.

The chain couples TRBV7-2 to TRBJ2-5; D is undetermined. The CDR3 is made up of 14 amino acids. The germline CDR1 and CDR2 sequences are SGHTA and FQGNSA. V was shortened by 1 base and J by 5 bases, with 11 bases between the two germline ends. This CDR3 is CASSLVGVAETQYF. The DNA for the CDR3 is TGTGCCAGCAGCTTAGTAGGCGTTGCTGAGACCCAGTACTTC.

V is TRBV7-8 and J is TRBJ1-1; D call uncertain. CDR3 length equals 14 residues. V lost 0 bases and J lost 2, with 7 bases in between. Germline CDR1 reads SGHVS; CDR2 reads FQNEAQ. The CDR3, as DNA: TGTGCCAGCAGCTTAGCGTGGGGTAACACTGAAGCTTTCTTT. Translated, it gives CASSLAWGNTEAFF. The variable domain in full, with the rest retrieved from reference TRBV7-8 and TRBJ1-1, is GAGVSQSPRYKVAKRGQDVALRCDPISGHVSLFWYQQALGQGPEFLTYFQNEAQLDKSGLPSDRFFAERPEGSVSTLKIQRTQQEDSAVYLCASSLAWGNTEAFFGQGTRLTVV.

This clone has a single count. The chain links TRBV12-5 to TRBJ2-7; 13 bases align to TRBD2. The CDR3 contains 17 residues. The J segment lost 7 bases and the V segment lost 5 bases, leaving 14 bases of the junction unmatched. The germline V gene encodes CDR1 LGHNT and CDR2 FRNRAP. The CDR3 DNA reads TGTGCTAGTGGTCCGCGAAATCGGACTAGCGGGGGATTTGAGCAGTACTTC. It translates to CASGPRNRTSGGFEQYF.

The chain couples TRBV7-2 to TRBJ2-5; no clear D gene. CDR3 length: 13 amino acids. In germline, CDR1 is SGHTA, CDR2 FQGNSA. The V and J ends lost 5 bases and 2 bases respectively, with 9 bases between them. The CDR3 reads CASSQVAQETQYF. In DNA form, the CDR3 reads TGTGCCAGCAGCCAGGTGGCTCAAGAGACCCAGTACTTC.

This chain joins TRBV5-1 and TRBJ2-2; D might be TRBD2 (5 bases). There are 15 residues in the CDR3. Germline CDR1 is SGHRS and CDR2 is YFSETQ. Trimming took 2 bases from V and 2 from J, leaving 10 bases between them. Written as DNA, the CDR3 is TGCGCCAGCAGCTTTTGGAGCGGTAACACCGGGGAGCTGTTTTTT. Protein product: CASSFWSGNTGELFF.

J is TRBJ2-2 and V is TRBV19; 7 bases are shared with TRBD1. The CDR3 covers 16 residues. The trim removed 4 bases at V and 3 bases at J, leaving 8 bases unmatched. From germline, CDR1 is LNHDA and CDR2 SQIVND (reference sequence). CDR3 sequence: CASSTQGTPYTGELFF. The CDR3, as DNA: TGTGCCAGTAGTACACAGGGGACCCCCTACACCGGGGAGCTGTTTTTT.

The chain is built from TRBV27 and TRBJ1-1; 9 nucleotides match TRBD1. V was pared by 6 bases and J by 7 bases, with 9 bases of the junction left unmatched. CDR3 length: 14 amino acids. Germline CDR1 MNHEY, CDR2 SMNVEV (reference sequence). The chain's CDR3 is CASRTGTGFDEAFF. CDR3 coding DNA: TGTGCCAGCAGGACGGGGACAGGGTTTGATGAAGCTTTCTTT.

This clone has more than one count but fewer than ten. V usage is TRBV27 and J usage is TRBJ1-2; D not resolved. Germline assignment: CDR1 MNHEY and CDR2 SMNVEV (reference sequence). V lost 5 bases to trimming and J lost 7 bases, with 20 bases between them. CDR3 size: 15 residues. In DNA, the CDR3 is TGTGCCAGCAGTCTCCGCCGGTCCTGGGCGGTTGGCTACACCTTC. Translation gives CASSLRRSWAVGYTF.

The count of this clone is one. CDR3 sequence reads: CASFRGSYNEQFF. CDR3 nucleotide sequence: TGTGCCAGCTTCAGGGGCTCCTACAATGAGCAGTTCTTC. The rearrangement links TRBV28 to TRBJ2-1; tentative D call: TRBD1 (6 bases). Germline V gene sequence: CDR1 MDHEN, CDR2 SYDVKM. V was trimmed by 8 bases and J by 0 bases, leaving 8 bases between them. CDR3 length: 13 residues.

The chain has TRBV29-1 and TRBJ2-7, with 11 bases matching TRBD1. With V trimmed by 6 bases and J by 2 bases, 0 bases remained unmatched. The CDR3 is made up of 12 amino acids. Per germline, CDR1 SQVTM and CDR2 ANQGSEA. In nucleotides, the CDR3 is TGCAGCGTGGGACAGGGGGCCTACGAGCAGTACTTC. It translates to CSVGQGAYEQYF.

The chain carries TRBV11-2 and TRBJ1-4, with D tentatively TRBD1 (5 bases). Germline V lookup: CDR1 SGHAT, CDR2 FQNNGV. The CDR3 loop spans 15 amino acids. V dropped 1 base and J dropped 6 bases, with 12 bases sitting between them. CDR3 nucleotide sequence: TGTGCCAGCAGCTTAGTGGTGGGACCGGATGAAAAACTGTTTTTT. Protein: CASSLVVGPDEKLFF.

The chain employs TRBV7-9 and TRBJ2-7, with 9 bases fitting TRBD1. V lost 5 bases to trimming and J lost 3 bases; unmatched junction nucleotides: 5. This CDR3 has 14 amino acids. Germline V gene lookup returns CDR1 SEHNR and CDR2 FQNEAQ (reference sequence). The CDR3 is CASSPQGADYEQYF. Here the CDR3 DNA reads TGTGCCAGCAGCCCACAGGGGGCCGACTACGAGCAGTACTTC. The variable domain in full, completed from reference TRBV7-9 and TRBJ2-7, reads DTGVSQNPRHKITKRGQNVTFRCDPISEHNRLYWYRQTLGQGPEFLTYFQNEAQLEKSRLLSDRFSAERPKGSFSTLEIQRTEQGDSAMYLCASSPQGADYEQYFGPGTRLTVT.

The CDR3 DNA reads TGCGCCAGCCGAGACAGGGGGAACACTGAAGCTTTCTTT. Translation: CASRDRGNTEAFF. V is TRBV10-1 and J is TRBJ1-1, with 8 bases that match TRBD1. Per the germline V gene, CDR1 is WNHNN and CDR2 is SYGVQD (reference sequence). The CDR3 contains 13 residues. Germline trimming cut 8 bases from V and 1 base from J; bases unmatched to any gene: 3.

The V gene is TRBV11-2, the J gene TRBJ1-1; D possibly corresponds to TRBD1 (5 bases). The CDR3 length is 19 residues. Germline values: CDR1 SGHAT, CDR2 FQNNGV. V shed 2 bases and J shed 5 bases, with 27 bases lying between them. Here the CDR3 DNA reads TGTGCCAGCAGCTTAAGATCCCCGTTTTTAGGGGAGTATCGGACTGAAGCTTTCTTT. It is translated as CASSLRSPFLGEYRTEAFF. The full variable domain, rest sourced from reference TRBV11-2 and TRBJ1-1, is EAGVAQSPRYKIIEKRQSVAFWCNPISGHATLYWYQQILGQGPKLLIQFQNNGVVDDSQLPKDRFSAERLKGVDSTLKIQPAKLEDSAVYLCASSLRSPFLGEYRTEAFFGQGTRLTVV.

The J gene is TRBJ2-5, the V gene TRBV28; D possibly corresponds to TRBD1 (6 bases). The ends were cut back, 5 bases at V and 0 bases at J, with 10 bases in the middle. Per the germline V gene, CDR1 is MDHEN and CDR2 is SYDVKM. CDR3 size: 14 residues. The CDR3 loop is CASSPGTNQETQYF. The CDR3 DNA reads TGTGCCAGCAGTCCGGGGACAAACCAAGAGACCCAGTACTTC.

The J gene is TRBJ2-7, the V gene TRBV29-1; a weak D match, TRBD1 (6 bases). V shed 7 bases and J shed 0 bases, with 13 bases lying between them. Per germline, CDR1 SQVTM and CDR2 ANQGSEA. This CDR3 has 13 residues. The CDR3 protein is CSAGTPNSYEQYF. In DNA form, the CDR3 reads TGCAGCGCGGGGACACCGAACTCCTACGAGCAGTACTTC.

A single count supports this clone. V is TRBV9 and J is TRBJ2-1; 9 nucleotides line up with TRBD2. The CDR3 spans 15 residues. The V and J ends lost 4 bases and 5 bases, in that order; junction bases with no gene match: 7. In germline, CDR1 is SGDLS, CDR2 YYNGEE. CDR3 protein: CASSPWRGGDNEQFF. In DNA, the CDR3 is TGTGCCAGCAGCCCCTGGCGGGGGGGGGACAATGAGCAGTTCTTC.

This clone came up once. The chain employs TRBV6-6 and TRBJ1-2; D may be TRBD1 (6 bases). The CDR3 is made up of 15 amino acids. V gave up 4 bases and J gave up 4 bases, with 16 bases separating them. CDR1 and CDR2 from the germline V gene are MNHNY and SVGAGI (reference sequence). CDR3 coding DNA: TGTGCCAGCAGTTCCCGGGGGCCTAGGGCCTATGGCTACACCTTC. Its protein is CASSSRGPRAYGYTF.

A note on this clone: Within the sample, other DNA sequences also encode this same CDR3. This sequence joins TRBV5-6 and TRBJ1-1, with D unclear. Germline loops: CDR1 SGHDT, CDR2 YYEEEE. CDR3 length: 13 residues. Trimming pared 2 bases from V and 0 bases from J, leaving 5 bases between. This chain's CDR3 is CASSLDLNTEAFF. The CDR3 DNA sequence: TGTGCCAGCAGCTTAGACCTGAACACTGAAGCTTTCTTT.

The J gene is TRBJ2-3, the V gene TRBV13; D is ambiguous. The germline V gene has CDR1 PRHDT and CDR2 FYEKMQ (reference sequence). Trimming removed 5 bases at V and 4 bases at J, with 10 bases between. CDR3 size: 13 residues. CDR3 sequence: CASSQPTADTQYF. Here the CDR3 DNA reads TGTGCCAGCAGCCAACCTACGGCAGATACGCAGTATTTT.

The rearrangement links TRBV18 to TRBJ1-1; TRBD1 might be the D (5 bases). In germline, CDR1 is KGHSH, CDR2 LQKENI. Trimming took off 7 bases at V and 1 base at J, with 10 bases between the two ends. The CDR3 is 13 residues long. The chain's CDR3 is CASFTGGNTEAFF. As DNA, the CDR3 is TGTGCCAGCTTTACTGGGGGGAACACTGAAGCTTTCTTT.